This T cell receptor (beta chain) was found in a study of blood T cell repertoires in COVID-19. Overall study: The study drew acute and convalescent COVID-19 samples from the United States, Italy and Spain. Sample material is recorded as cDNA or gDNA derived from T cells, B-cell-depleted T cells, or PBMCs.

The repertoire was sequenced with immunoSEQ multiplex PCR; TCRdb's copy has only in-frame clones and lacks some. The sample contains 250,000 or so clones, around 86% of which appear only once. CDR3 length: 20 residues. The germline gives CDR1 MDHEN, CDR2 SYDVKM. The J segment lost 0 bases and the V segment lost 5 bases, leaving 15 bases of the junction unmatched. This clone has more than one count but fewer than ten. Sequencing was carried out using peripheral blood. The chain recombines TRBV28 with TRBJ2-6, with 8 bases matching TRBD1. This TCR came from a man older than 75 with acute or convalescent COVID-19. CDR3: CASSPSTRTGHGSGANVLTF. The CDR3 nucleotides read TGTGCCAGCAGTCCTTCTACGCGGACAGGGCACGGCTCTGGGGCCAACGTCCTGACTTTC. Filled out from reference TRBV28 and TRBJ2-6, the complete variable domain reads DVKVTQSSRYLVKRTGEKVFLECVQDMDHENMFWYRQDPGLGLRLIYFSYDVKMKEKGDIPEGYSVSREKKERFSLILESASTNQTSMYLCASSPSTRTGHGSGANVLTFGAGSRLTVL.